One T cell receptor beta chain is described in this entry. This entry comes from a study of blood T cell repertoires in COVID-19. About the research overall: COVID-19 samples from acute and convalescent phases originated in the United States, Italy and Spain. PBMCs, B-cell-depleted T cells, or T cells provided the cDNA or gDNA that made up the material.

Germline CDR1 reads GTSNPN; CDR2 reads SVGIG (reference sequence). Between the trimmed V and J ends, which lost 5 bases and 4 bases, there was a span of 12 bases. The CDR3 runs 13 residues. As processed by the authors: Researchers report that nucleated cell counts were estimated from reference gene primer amplification. Clones were read by immunoSEQ multiplex PCR, and TCRdb kept only the in-frame ones, dropping some. V, J and clone size were drawn from that table, and D and trimming were deduced from the DNA. Altogether approximately 110,000 clones are present, approximately 86% being singletons, with the ten largest covering approximately 0.81%.

J is TRBJ1-3 and V is TRBV30; D is unresolved. Sequenced input: peripheral blood. This receptor was taken from a woman in her forties or fifties with active or convalescent COVID-19. CDR3 nucleotide sequence: TGTGCCTGGCAAACCGAGAGGGGAAACACCATATATTTT. This encodes CAWQTERGNTIYF.